These 22 T cell receptor beta chains came from one sample sequenced in a study of T cells in Graves' hyperthyroidism and ophthalmopathy. Amplification of TCR beta CDR3 regions used RNA as the template. With the HTBI primer set, the TCR CDR3 went through a first round of RT-PCR. One entry per CDR3 protein results from TCRdb running MiXCR on the multiplex PCR reads. The top ten hold approximately 3.8% of the sample, which has about 620,000 distinct CDR3 sequences, 15% to 20% seen once. Sequencing was carried out using blood. These receptors originate from a woman in her thirties with Graves' hyperthyroidism.

This clonotype has a count of ten or more. The V gene is TRBV11-2, the J gene TRBJ2-1, with 13 bases aligning to TRBD2. Germline V CDR1 and CDR2: SGHAT, FQNNGV. The CDR3 consists of 15 residues. J lost 7 bases, V lost 4 bases, and 4 bases had no gene match. The CDR3: CASSSPLAGGNEQFF. The CDR3 DNA sequence: TGTGCCAGCAGCTCTCCACTAGCGGGAGGGAATGAGCAGTTCTTC.

This clonotype was counted only a few times. The chain joins TRBV7-2 to TRBJ2-1, with TRBD2 matching 10 bases. Germline values: CDR1 SGHTA, CDR2 FQGNSA. This CDR3 has 14 amino acids. Unmatched junction bases numbered 5, after V lost 5 bases and J lost 7 bases. CDR3 nucleotide sequence: TGTGCCAGCAGCCAGCGGGGGGGCCAGAATGAGCAGTTCTTC. Protein sequence: CASSQRGGQNEQFF.

At least ten counts were recorded for this clonotype. The chain combines TRBV7-6 with TRBJ1-1; D remains unclear. Germline CDR1 and CDR2: SGHVS and FNYEAQ. CDR3 size: 15 residues. V was trimmed by 8 bases and J by 2 bases, leaving 18 bases between them. The CDR3 DNA reads as TGTGCCAGCGAGGCGGGAGCAAATGGAAACACTGAAGCTTTCTTT. Translation: CASEAGANGNTEAFF.

There are many counts of this clonotype. The chain employs TRBV5-1 and TRBJ2-7; D remains ambiguous. This CDR3 comprises 14 residues. Germline assignment: CDR1 SGHRS and CDR2 YFSETQ. Trimming pared 0 bases from V and 4 bases from J, leaving 11 bases between. The CDR3 bases are TGCGCCAGCAGCTTGGACCCAACCCAATACGAGCAGTACTTC. Its protein product is CASSLDPTQYEQYF.

The chain links TRBV18 to TRBJ1-2, with D possibly being TRBD1 (5 bases). This CDR3 comprises 17 residues. The V and J ends lost 2 bases and 3 bases respectively, with 19 bases between them. CDR1 KGHSH and CDR2 LQKENI come from the germline V gene. The DNA of the CDR3 is TGTGCCAGCTCACCATGGGGAGGCGGACAAGTTGACTATGGCTACACCTTC. Its translation is CASSPWGGGQVDYGYTF. Combining the CDR3 with reference TRBV18 and TRBJ1-2 gives the whole variable domain NAGVMQNPRHLVRRRGQEARLRCSPMKGHSHVYWYRQLPEEGLKFMVYLQKENIIDESGMPKERFSAEFPKEGPSILRIQQVVRGDSAAYFCASSPWGGGQVDYGYTFGSGTRLTVV.

This chain uses TRBV6-2 or TRBV6-3 with TRBJ1-1; D gene unclear. The CDR3 is 17 amino acids. Trimming cost V 2 bases and J 6 bases, with 22 bases left between them. Germline CDR1 MNHEY, CDR2 SVGEGT. CDR3 loop: CASSYGPVGSRSAEAFF. Written as DNA, the CDR3 is TGTGCCAGCAGTTACGGGCCCGTTGGGTCCCGGAGCGCTGAAGCTTTCTTT.

This clonotype appeared many times. This chain uses TRBV27 with TRBJ2-7, with D unresolved. The ends were cut back, 3 bases at V and 2 bases at J, with 11 bases in the middle. The CDR3 is made up of 14 amino acids. Germline loops: CDR1 MNHEY, CDR2 SMNVEV (reference sequence). CDR3 sequence: CASSFDMRTYEQYF. CDR3 DNA sequence: TGTGCCAGCAGTTTCGACATGCGCACCTACGAGCAGTACTTC.

Ten or more counts support this clonotype. The chain is built from TRBV28 and TRBJ2-3; no clear D gene. The germline V and J ends were trimmed by 3 bases and 0 bases, with 7 bases remaining between them. This CDR3 contains 14 residues. Germline CDR1 MDHEN, CDR2 SYDVKM. CDR3 bases: TGTGCCAGCAGTTTGCGTCCGAGCACAGATACGCAGTATTTT. Protein product: CASSLRPSTDTQYF.

This clonotype was seen repeatedly, ten times or more. The chain links TRBV12-3 or TRBV12-4 to TRBJ2-1; no firm D call. V gave up 6 bases and J gave up 7 bases, with 16 bases separating them. CDR3 length: 14 amino acids. CDR3 DNA: TGTGCCAGCAGCCCGACTCGCAGATCAAATGAGCAGTTCTTC. Translation: CASSPTRRSNEQFF.

This clonotype was seen many times. The chain is built from TRBV7-2 and TRBJ2-3; 7 bases match TRBD2. Germline V gives CDR1 SGHTA, CDR2 FQGNSA. The CDR3 runs to 15 residues. V trimming: 5 bases; J trimming: 2 bases; junction bases outside the gene matches: 7. The CDR3 DNA sequence: TGTGCCAGCAGCCAAACTAGCGTGTTCACAGATACGCAGTATTTT. It translates to CASSQTSVFTDTQYF.

This clonotype appeared many times. The chain is built from TRBV18 and TRBJ2-7, with D perhaps matching TRBD2 (6 bases). Germline CDR1 and CDR2: KGHSH and LQKENI. The V gene lost 5 bases and the J gene lost 5 bases, with 7 bases spanning the gap. The CDR3 consists of 11 residues. The CDR3 DNA sequence: TGTGCCAGCTCAACTAGCCACGAGCAGTACTTC. Translating gives CASSTSHEQYF.

This clonotype was recorded at least ten times. The CDR3 nucleotides are TGTGCCAGCAGCTTAACCGGATACACTGAAGCTTTCTTT. The encoded protein is CASSLTGYTEAFF. The chain employs TRBV11-3 and TRBJ1-1; D is ambiguous. The V gene's germline CDR1 is SGHNT and CDR2 YENEEA. This CDR3 comprises 13 residues. With 2 bases removed from V and 3 bases from J, the gap between germline ends came to 7 bases.

This clonotype has ten or more counts. The V call is TRBV20-1, the J call TRBJ1-1; D gene uncertain. The germline V gene encodes CDR1 DFQATT and CDR2 SNEGSKA (reference sequence). V was pared by 1 base and J by 2 bases, with 5 bases between. The CDR3 totals 12 residues. CDR3 bases: TGCAGTGCTAGAGTGTCAAACACTGAAGCTTTCTTT. This translates into CSARVSNTEAFF.

This clonotype has a handful of counts. This chain uses TRBV19 with TRBJ2-3, with 7 bases lining up with TRBD2. Germline lookup yields CDR1 LNHDA and CDR2 SQIVND (reference sequence). The CDR3 extends over 15 amino acids. V lost 6 bases to trimming and J lost 7 bases; unmatched junction nucleotides: 13. CDR3 bases: TGTGCCAGTAGAAAAAGCGGGACCACCGGGTATACGCAGTATTTT. It is translated as CASRKSGTTGYTQYF.

The CDR3 region is CSVFPIAGAYNEQFF. As DNA, the CDR3 is TGCAGCGTTTTTCCAATAGCGGGTGCCTACAATGAGCAGTTCTTC. The chain uses TRBV29-1 and TRBJ2-1, with 7 bases matching TRBD2. Trimming took 5 bases from V and 2 from J; bases not matched to a gene: 9. The CDR3 sequence is 15 residues long. Germline values: CDR1 SQVTM, CDR2 ANQGSEA.

This clonotype has only a few counts. The J gene is TRBJ1-1, the V gene TRBV5-1, with TRBD1 identical over 12 bases. V lost 0 bases and J lost 4; bases outside the gene matches: 10. CDR3 length: 18 amino acids. CDR1 is SGHRS and CDR2 is YFSETQ in the germline V gene. Written as DNA, the CDR3 is TGCGCCAGCAGCTTGGGCCTCCGGGACAGGGGGCCGGGCACTGAAGCTTTCTTT. The encoded protein is CASSLGLRDRGPGTEAFF.

The sample holds many counts of this clonotype. V and J are TRBV10-1 and TRBJ2-2; no reliable D call. Trimming stripped 4 bases from V and 2 bases from J, with 11 bases between. The CDR3 is 15 amino acids. Germline CDR1 and CDR2: WNHNN and SYGVQD (reference sequence). The CDR3 reads CASSASARNTGELFF. The CDR3 bases are TGCGCCAGCAGTGCGTCAGCACGAAACACCGGGGAGCTGTTTTTT.

The sample holds many counts of this clonotype. J is TRBJ2-7 and V is TRBV15; 7 bases line up with TRBD1. J was trimmed by 7 bases and V by 1 base; bases with no gene match: 16. The CDR3 sequence is 17 residues long. Looked up from germline, CDR1 is LNHNV and CDR2 is YYDKDF (reference sequence). CDR3 amino acids: CATSRGGFVQGVSEQYF. In DNA form, the CDR3 reads TGTGCCACCAGCAGAGGCGGTTTCGTTCAGGGGGTATCTGAGCAGTACTTC. Full variable domain (missing parts from reference TRBV15 and TRBJ2-7): DAMVIQNPRYQVTQFGKPVTLSCSQTLNHNVMYWYQQKSSQAPKLLFHYYDKDFNNEADTPDNFQSRRPNTSFCFLDIRSPGLGDTAMYLCATSRGGFVQGVSEQYFGPGTRLTVT.

This clonotype showed up just a few times. The chain links TRBV4-1 to TRBJ2-5, with unresolved D. This CDR3 is 17 amino acids long. The V and J ends lost 2 bases and 0 bases respectively, with 16 bases between them. Germline CDR1 MGHRA, CDR2 YSYEKL. In DNA form, the CDR3 reads TGCGCCAGCAGCCAACCTGGAAATACGCCGTACCAAGAGACCCAGTACTTC. Its protein product is CASSQPGNTPYQETQYF.

This clonotype has a count of ten or more. The V gene is TRBV5-1, the J gene TRBJ2-3; 7 positions agree with TRBD2. CDR3 length: 15 residues. The ends lost 2 bases at V and 0 bases at J; junction bases unmatched: 3. Germline V gene lookup returns CDR1 SGHRS and CDR2 YFSETQ. The CDR3 loop reads CASSFGEGSTDTQYF. The CDR3 bases are TGCGCCAGCAGCTTTGGGGAGGGGAGCACAGATACGCAGTATTTT.

J is TRBJ2-1 and V is TRBV10-3; D unresolved. Germline V gene sequence: CDR1 ENHRY, CDR2 SYGVKD. CDR3 length: 16 residues. Trimming removed 0 bases at V and 0 bases at J, with 9 bases between. CDR3 sequence reads: CAISESFLSSYNEQFF. DNA of the CDR3: TGTGCCATCAGTGAGTCGTTTTTAAGCTCCTACAATGAGCAGTTCTTC.

There are many counts of this clonotype. The chain combines TRBV7-6 with TRBJ2-7, with D unresolved. Per the germline V gene, CDR1 is SGHVS and CDR2 is FNYEAQ. The CDR3 sequence is 13 residues long. V was clipped by 4 bases and J by 3 bases, with 10 bases between them. The CDR3: CASSWTASYEQYF. As DNA, the CDR3 is TGTGCCAGCAGCTGGACGGCTAGCTACGAGCAGTACTTC.